The 5 T cell receptor beta chains given below trace back to one sample, sequenced in a study of T cells in localized non-small cell lung cancer (dated by TCRdb to 2018 to 2020). Library method: the immunoSEQ multiplex PCR assay. TCRdb carries this immuneACCESS record with in-frame sequences only. Its versions omit some clonotypes, under half of them owing to an unresolved V gene in the studies checked, with the rest unexplained. This sample lists roughly 30,000 clones; 92% were detected once. The ten largest clones add up to about 4% of the sample. Sequences were derived from peripheral blood mononuclear cells, sampled before any cancer treatment. The receptors here all came from a woman aged 40 to 75 with stage III lung adenocarcinoma.

The rearrangement joins TRBV27 to TRBJ1-5, with D unresolved. Germline CDR1 and CDR2: MNHEY and SMNVEV (reference sequence). V was shortened by 5 bases and J by 5 bases, with 16 bases between the two germline ends. This CDR3 region has 15 residues. CDR3 DNA: TGTGCCAGCAGTACATTTCCGGATCCTTATCAGCCCCAGCATTTT. Protein product: CASSTFPDPYQPQHF.

The chain uses TRBV7-9 and TRBJ2-7; D may be TRBD1 (6 bases). CDR1 and CDR2 from the germline V gene are SEHNR and FQNEAQ (reference sequence). This CDR3 spans 14 amino acids. The V end lost 3 bases, the J end lost 6 bases, and 15 bases lay between the germline ends. Here the CDR3 reads CASSFNEGDGEQYF. In nucleotides, the CDR3 is TGTGCCAGCAGCTTTAATGAGGGGGACGGCGAGCAGTACTTC.

The chain employs TRBV19 and TRBJ2-1; TRBD2 aligns across 10 bases. This CDR3 region has 15 residues. Looked up from germline, CDR1 is LNHDA and CDR2 is SQIVND (reference sequence). The junction had 2 bases not matched to a gene; V was cut back by 5 bases and J by 1 base. The DNA for the CDR3 is TGTGCCAGTAGTGCTAGCGGGGGATCCTACAATGAGCAGTTCTTC. Encoded protein: CASSASGGSYNEQFF.

J is TRBJ1-4 and V is TRBV28; D might be TRBD1 (6 bases). Germline V gene sequence: CDR1 MDHEN, CDR2 SYDVKM. V was cut by 5 bases and J by 4 bases, with 11 bases left in between. The CDR3 is made up of 14 amino acids. CDR3 amino acids: CASSPGQLNEKLFF. Written as DNA, the CDR3 is TGTGCCAGCAGTCCTGGACAGCTTAATGAAAAACTGTTTTTT.

V and J are TRBV28 and TRBJ1-4; D gene unclear. V lost 6 bases, J lost 10 bases, and 9 bases lay in between. Per the germline V gene, CDR1 is MDHEN and CDR2 is SYDVKM. The CDR3 contains 11 residues. The CDR3 nucleotides read TGTGCCAGCAGCGAGTTCCCAAAACTGTTTTTT. It translates to CASSEFPKLFF. Together with reference TRBV28 and TRBJ1-4, the CDR3 gives the full variable domain: DVKVTQSSRYLVKRTGEKVFLECVQDMDHENMFWYRQDPGLGLRLIYFSYDVKMKEKGDIPEGYSVSREKKERFSLILESASTNQTSMYLCASSEFPKLFFGSGTQLSVL.